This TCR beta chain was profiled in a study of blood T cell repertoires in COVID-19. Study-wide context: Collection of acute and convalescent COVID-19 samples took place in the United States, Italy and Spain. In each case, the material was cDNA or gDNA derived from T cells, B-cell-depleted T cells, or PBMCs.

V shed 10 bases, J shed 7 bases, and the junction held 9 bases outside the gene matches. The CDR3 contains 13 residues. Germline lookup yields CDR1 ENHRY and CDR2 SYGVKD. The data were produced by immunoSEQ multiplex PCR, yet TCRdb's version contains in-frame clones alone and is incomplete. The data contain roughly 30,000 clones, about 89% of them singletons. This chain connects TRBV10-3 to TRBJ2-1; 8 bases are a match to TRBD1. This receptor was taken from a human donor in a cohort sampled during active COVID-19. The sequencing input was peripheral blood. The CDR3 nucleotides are TGTGCCACCGGGACAGGTCAAGGGAATGAGCAGTTCTTC. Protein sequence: CATGTGQGNEQFF.